These 32 T cell receptor beta chains came from one sample sequenced in a study of blood T cells in healthy people across ages (dated by TCRdb to 2013 to 2016). To prepare the library, 5' RACE was applied. Sequencer: Illumina HiSeq 2500. A second roughly 7 to 11 cycle PCR used a sample-barcoded 5' primer and a J-beta primer mix. Through fastp at Q25 and MiXCR, TCRdb rebuilt clones from the public reads, retaining in-frame beta chains. Identical CDR3 proteins give one entry, which carries the most common genes and DNA. This sample is represented by approximately 800,000 distinct CDR3 sequences; about 55% of them were singletons. The ten biggest clones cover approximately 40% of the sample. The sample consisted of blood. These receptor sequences come from a man aged 80 or over in good health.

In its sample, this clonotype was seen a few times. This chain links TRBV6-2 or TRBV6-3 with TRBJ2-7; TRBD1 matches at 7 bases. The junction had 13 bases not matched to a gene; V was cut back by 2 bases and J by 0 bases. The CDR3 runs 18 residues. Germline CDR1 reads MNHEY; CDR2 reads SVGEGT. CDR3 protein: CASSYPETGTASSYEQYF. CDR3 in DNA: TGTGCCAGCAGTTACCCCGAAACCGGGACAGCAAGCTCCTACGAGCAGTACTTC.

This clonotype came up a few times. V is TRBV24-1 and J is TRBJ2-1; 13 bases fit TRBD2. The germline V gene has CDR1 KGHDR and CDR2 SFDVKD. The junction had 4 bases not matched to a gene; V was cut back by 3 bases and J by 6 bases. The CDR3 is 16 residues long. The CDR3 is CATSDPTSGRRNEQFF. The CDR3 DNA follows: TGTGCCACCAGTGATCCGACTAGCGGGAGGCGCAATGAGCAGTTCTTC.

This clonotype has a handful of counts. This chain joins TRBV7-3 and TRBJ2-3; 7 nucleotides match TRBD2. With 2 bases clipped from V and 3 bases from J, the junction kept 5 bases outside the gene matches. The CDR3 has 15 amino acids. Germline V gene sequence: CDR1 SGHTA, CDR2 FQGTGA. The CDR3 coding sequence is TGTGCCAGCAGCTTACAAGCGGGACTAACAGATACGCAGTATTTT. The encoded protein is CASSLQAGLTDTQYF.

The chain has TRBV2 and TRBJ2-4, with D unclear. Germline V gene data show CDR1 as SNHLY and CDR2 as FYNNEI. V dropped 3 bases and J dropped 8 bases, with 5 bases sitting between them. The CDR3 extends over 11 amino acids. DNA of the CDR3: TGTGCCAGCAGTGATCGATACATTCAGTACTTC. It encodes CASSDRYIQYF.

J is TRBJ2-4 and V is TRBV6-5, with D perhaps TRBD1 or TRBD2 (5 bases each). The CDR3 consists of 14 residues. Trimming stripped 0 bases from V and 13 bases from J, with 16 bases between. The germline V gene encodes CDR1 MNHEY and CDR2 SVGAGI. The CDR3 loop is CASSYSGEGLAQYF. CDR3 DNA sequence: TGTGCCAGCAGTTACTCGGGAGAGGGGCTCGCGCAGTACTTC.

The chain joins TRBV6-2 or TRBV6-3 to TRBJ1-1, with D tentatively TRBD1 (6 bases). Trimming took 7 bases from V and 7 from J, leaving 10 bases between them. The CDR3 loop spans 11 amino acids. The germline V gene has CDR1 MNHEY and CDR2 SVGEGT. The CDR3 reads CASTLGGEAFF. Here the CDR3 DNA reads TGTGCCAGCACCCTAGGGGGTGAAGCTTTCTTT.

The chain is built from TRBV6-5 and TRBJ2-2; TRBD1 agrees at 8 bases. The V gene's germline CDR1 is MNHEY and CDR2 SVGAGI. This CDR3 is 17 amino acids long. With 0 bases clipped from V and 4 bases from J, the junction kept 7 bases outside the gene matches. The DNA for the CDR3 is TGTGCCAGCAGTTACTCTCCAGGGGGCTCGGGCACCGGGGAGCTGTTTTTT. Translating gives CASSYSPGGSGTGELFF.

This chain joins TRBV20-1 and TRBJ1-2, with a possible D match to TRBD1 (6 bases). Germline V CDR1 and CDR2: DFQATT, SNEGSKA (reference sequence). V dropped 3 bases and J dropped 5 bases, with 13 bases sitting between them. The CDR3 is 13 residues long. CDR3: CSASWQQGYGYTF. The DNA for the CDR3 is TGCAGTGCTAGTTGGCAGCAGGGGTATGGCTACACCTTC.

On this clonotype: One junction end does not reproduce the germline sequence, and a read error may be involved. The gene calls are TRBV9 and TRBJ2-5, with 10 bases identical to TRBD2. Germline assignment: CDR1 SGDLS and CDR2 YYNGEE. This CDR3 region has 15 residues. CDR3 loop: CASGVASGGTYEQYF. The DNA of the CDR3 is TGTGCCAGCGGCGTAGCTAGCGGGGGTACCTATGAGCAGTACTTC.

This clonotype was found a few times. The chain uses TRBV5-1 and TRBJ2-3; a weak D match, TRBD1 (5 bases). The germline CDR1 and CDR2 sequences are SGHRS and YFSETQ. V dropped 0 bases and J dropped 6 bases, with 14 bases sitting between them. This CDR3 is built from 15 residues. The CDR3 DNA reads as TGCGCCAGCAGCTTGGCCGGACAACCTCAGGATACGCAGTATTTT. It is translated as CASSLAGQPQDTQYF.

This chain connects TRBV11-3 to TRBJ2-1; 8 bases align to TRBD2. CDR1 and CDR2 (germline): SGHNT, YENEEA. V lost 5 bases, J lost 0 bases, and 6 bases stayed unmatched. The CDR3 runs 16 residues. The CDR3 here is CASSPGLGSSYNEQFF. As DNA, the CDR3 is TGTGCCAGCAGCCCGGGACTAGGGTCCTCCTACAATGAGCAGTTCTTC.

This rearrangement joins TRBV28 to TRBJ2-2; 8 bases agree with TRBD2. Looked up from germline, CDR1 is MDHEN and CDR2 is SYDVKM. The CDR3 is made up of 16 amino acids. J lost 4 bases, V lost 6 bases, and 10 bases had no gene match. CDR3 in amino acids: CASSPPGTRSTGELFF. Written as DNA, the CDR3 is TGTGCCAGCAGCCCACCCGGGACTAGGAGCACCGGGGAGCTGTTTTTT. Supplemented by reference TRBV28 and TRBJ2-2, the full variable domain reads DVKVTQSSRYLVKRTGEKVFLECVQDMDHENMFWYRQDPGLGLRLIYFSYDVKMKEKGDIPEGYSVSREKKERFSLILESASTNQTSMYLCASSPPGTRSTGELFFGEGSRLTVL.

The rearrangement links TRBV7-2 to TRBJ1-5; maybe TRBD1 (5 bases). CDR3 size: 16 residues. Trimming took 1 base from V and 3 from J, leaving 13 bases between them. Germline V gives CDR1 SGHTA, CDR2 FQGNSA. CDR3 sequence (DNA): TGTGCCAGCAGCTTAGGGCCAGGGATTTCCAATCAGCCCCAGCATTTT. This encodes CASSLGPGISNQPQHF. Full variable domain (remainder filled in from reference TRBV7-2 and TRBJ1-5): GAGVSQSPSNKVTEKGKDVELRCDPISGHTALYWYRQSLGQGLEFLIYFQGNSAPDKSGLPSDRFSAERTGGSVSTLTIQRTQQEDSAVYLCASSLGPGISNQPQHFGDGTRLSIL.

The rearrangement joins TRBV13 to TRBJ2-3, with D perhaps TRBD1 or TRBD2 (5 bases each). This CDR3 contains 16 residues. CDR1 and CDR2 from the germline V gene are PRHDT and FYEKMQ (reference sequence). The ends were cut back, 5 bases at V and 6 bases at J, with 21 bases in the middle. CDR3 sequence: CASSPQGPTYEDTQYF. The CDR3 nucleotides are TGTGCCAGCAGCCCCCAGGGACCCACCTACGAGGATACGCAGTATTTT.

The chain uses TRBV20-1 and TRBJ2-2; TRBD2 matches at 9 bases. Germline trimming cut 6 bases from V and 5 bases from J; bases unmatched to any gene: 13. This CDR3 spans 16 amino acids. Germline assignment: CDR1 DFQATT and CDR2 SNEGSKA (reference sequence). The DNA of the CDR3 is TGCAGTGCGAGCCCCGTTAGCGGGAGAAGGACCGGGGAGCTGTTTTTT. It yields the protein CSASPVSGRRTGELFF.

This clonotype was found a few times. The junction departs from the called germline gene at one end, perhaps through a read error. The J gene is TRBJ2-6, the V gene TRBV11-2; no clear D gene. The CDR3 totals 12 residues. Per the germline V gene, CDR1 is SGHAT and CDR2 is FQNNGV. The CDR3 loop reads CPSSSGANVLTF. In DNA form, the CDR3 reads TGTCCCAGCAGTTCTGGGGCCAACGTCCTGACTTTC.

This clonotype was detected only once. An end of the junction differs from the germline gene, which may be a read error. The V call is TRBV3-1, the J call TRBJ1-2; D perhaps matches TRBD1 (6 bases). Germline assignment: CDR1 LGHDT and CDR2 YNNKEL (reference sequence). This CDR3 comprises 14 residues. The chain's CDR3 is CASSEQGALYGHTF. The CDR3 DNA is TGTGCCAGCAGCGAACAGGGTGCCCTCTATGGCCACACCTTC.

The chain combines TRBV12-3 or TRBV12-4 with TRBJ2-1; D not resolved. The CDR3 has 15 amino acids. V gave up 6 bases and J gave up 3 bases, with 15 bases separating them. The CDR3 DNA is TGTGCCAGCAGCTCGCACTCTAGGAGCTACAATGAGCAGTTCTTC. Translation: CASSSHSRSYNEQFF.

CDR3 coding DNA: TGCAGTGCTGCCGGGACAGGGGAAACCGGGGAGCTGTTTTTT. Amino acids: CSAAGTGETGELFF. This rearrangement joins TRBV20-1 to TRBJ2-2; 10 bases match TRBD1. Germline CDR1 DFQATT, CDR2 SNEGSKA (reference sequence). This CDR3 comprises 14 residues. With 5 bases clipped from V and 5 bases from J, the junction kept 5 bases outside the gene matches.

The J gene is TRBJ2-1, the V gene TRBV11-3, with a tentative D call TRBD2 (5 bases). Germline-derived CDR1 and CDR2 are SGHNT and YENEEA. The CDR3 is 13 residues long. The V end lost 5 bases, the J end lost 10 bases, and 15 bases lay between the germline ends. The CDR3 sequence is CASSPPGVGEQFF. The CDR3 DNA sequence: TGTGCCAGCAGCCCTCCCGGGGTGGGCGAGCAGTTCTTC.

The chain employs TRBV30 and TRBJ2-4; D ambiguous. Gene TRBJ2-7 matches the end of the DNA better, so the J call may be wrong. Germline CDR1 and CDR2: GTSNPN and SVGIG (reference sequence). The CDR3 consists of 11 residues. CDR3 region: CAWSGYYEQYF. CDR3 sequence (DNA): TGTGCCTGGAGTGGGTACTACGAGCAGTACTTC.

V usage is TRBV28 and J usage is TRBJ2-1; 10 nucleotides match TRBD2. The CDR3 has 15 residues. Per the germline V gene, CDR1 is MDHEN and CDR2 is SYDVKM. J lost 8 bases, V lost 4 bases, and 8 bases had no gene match. The CDR3 loop is CASSSSGRAPDEQFF. The CDR3 DNA sequence: TGTGCCAGCAGTTCCAGCGGGAGGGCCCCGGATGAGCAGTTCTTC.

This chain connects TRBV6-6 to TRBJ1-2; no clear D. Trimming pared 4 bases from V and 4 bases from J, leaving 13 bases between. CDR1 MNHNY and CDR2 SVGAGI come from the germline V gene (reference sequence). The CDR3 has 14 amino acids. The CDR3 nucleotides are TGTGCCAGCAGTTCCCTCGAGCATAGCTATGGCTACACCTTC. This translates into CASSSLEHSYGYTF.

The chain combines TRBV14 with TRBJ2-4; 8 bases align to TRBD1. The junction had 9 bases not matched to a gene; V was cut back by 2 bases and J by 6 bases. This CDR3 is 16 amino acids long. The germline gives CDR1 SGHDN, CDR2 FVKESK. The CDR3 nucleotides are TGTGCCAGCAGCCAAACCTGGACAGGGCCTAGAAACATTCAGTACTTC. It yields the protein CASSQTWTGPRNIQYF.

This clonotype came up a few times. This rearrangement joins TRBV7-9 to TRBJ2-1; the match to TRBD2 covers 8 bases. The CDR3 has 18 residues. Germline lookup yields CDR1 SEHNR and CDR2 FQNEAQ (reference sequence). The V and J ends lost 6 bases and 0 bases, in that order; junction bases with no gene match: 13. The CDR3 nucleotides read TGTGCCAGCAGTCCTCGGGGTAGCGGGAAAAGCTCCTACAATGAGCAGTTCTTC. Translated, it gives CASSPRGSGKSSYNEQFF.

As concerns this clonotype: One end of the junction is discordant with germline, which a read error may explain. The rearrangement uses TRBV7-3 and TRBJ2-7, with TRBD2 matching over 8 bases. Germline CDR1 and CDR2: SGHTA and FQGTGA. This CDR3 is 16 amino acids long. CDR3 region: CASSFSPTSVSYEQYF. CDR3 DNA: TGTGCCAGTAGCTTCAGTCCGACTAGCGTTTCCTACGAGCAGTACTTC.

This clonotype was seen a handful of times. This sequence joins TRBV20-1 and TRBJ2-4; D is tentatively TRBD1 or TRBD2 (6 bases each). V was clipped by 0 bases and J by 15 bases, with 15 bases between them. The CDR3 has 12 residues. Germline-derived CDR1 and CDR2 are DFQATT and SNEGSKA (reference sequence). The CDR3 bases are TGCAGTGCTAGAGATCCCAGGGGACTTCCGTACTTC. Protein: CSARDPRGLPYF.

V is TRBV27 and J is TRBJ2-1, with 7 bases fitting TRBD2. This CDR3 contains 16 residues. Unmatched junction bases numbered 18, after V lost 5 bases and J lost 11 bases. Per germline, CDR1 MNHEY and CDR2 SMNVEV (reference sequence). CDR3 sequence reads: CASSPPLSGSYKKQFF. Here the CDR3 DNA reads TGTGCCAGCAGTCCCCCCCTTAGCGGGTCCTACAAAAAGCAGTTCTTC.

The CDR3 reads CASSRSSTAYEQYF. In DNA, the CDR3 is TGTGCCAGCAGTCGAAGTTCCACCGCCTACGAGCAGTACTTC. This chain links TRBV28 with TRBJ2-7, with no clear D. Germline lookup yields CDR1 MDHEN and CDR2 SYDVKM. With 5 bases removed from V and 2 bases from J, the gap between germline ends came to 13 bases. The CDR3 consists of 14 residues.

This clonotype has just one count. J is TRBJ1-5 and V is TRBV12-3 or TRBV12-4; D is unresolved. There are 13 residues in the CDR3. V was cut by 6 bases and J by 3 bases, with 9 bases left in between. As DNA, the CDR3 is TGTGCCAGCAGCTCCCTCCTCAATCAGCCCCAGCATTTT. As protein: CASSSLLNQPQHF.

This chain uses TRBV6-6 with TRBJ2-3; possibly TRBD1 or TRBD2 for D (6 bases each). From germline, CDR1 is MNHNY and CDR2 SVGAGI (reference sequence). The length of the CDR3 is 16 residues. V lost 5 bases and J lost 2, with 17 bases in between. The CDR3 coding sequence is TGTGCCAGCAGTGACGGGAGCAGGGGCCACACAGATACGCAGTATTTT. It is translated as CASSDGSRGHTDTQYF.

This clonotype came up once. The rearrangement links TRBV6-1 to TRBJ2-3; D tentatively fits TRBD1 or TRBD2 (5 bases each). The CDR3 runs to 13 residues. Trimming cost V 8 bases and J 2 bases, with 11 bases left between them. The germline V gene encodes CDR1 MNHNS and CDR2 SASEGT. The CDR3 DNA reads TGTGCCAGCGGGGGACGGCTCACAGATACGCAGTATTTT. Translation: CASGGRLTDTQYF.